The T cell receptor (beta chain) under discussion was sequenced for a study of tumor-infiltrating lymphocytes in primary liver carcinoma. The input was around 530 ng total RNA; TCR beta cDNA was made from it with a constant-region primer. Slightly modified ARM-PCR with three nested multiplex PCR rounds yielded TCR beta libraries. Rounds one and two of PCR, each of 10 to 11 cycles, were primed with TRBV1-TRBV30 forward primers and a C-beta reverse primer. Each CDR3 protein is one row after TCRdb ran MiXCR on the multiplex PCR reads. The sample has approximately 300,000 distinct CDR3 sequences, about 62% seen once. The trim removed 4 bases at V and 5 bases at J, leaving 6 bases unmatched. CDR1 and CDR2 (germline): LGHNA, YNFKEQ. The CDR3 has 14 residues. It was unsorted whole blood that yielded blood RNA, and germline DNA was also extracted.

The V and J genes are TRBV4-2 and TRBJ2-3; 7 positions match TRBD2. Sequencing was done on a sample of peripheral blood. This sequence was found in a man aged 35-49 years with primary liver carcinoma and hepatitis B virus infection. Here the CDR3 reads CASSPLAEGDTQYF. In DNA, the CDR3 is TGTGCCAGCAGCCCGCTAGCGGAGGGAGATACGCAGTATTTT.